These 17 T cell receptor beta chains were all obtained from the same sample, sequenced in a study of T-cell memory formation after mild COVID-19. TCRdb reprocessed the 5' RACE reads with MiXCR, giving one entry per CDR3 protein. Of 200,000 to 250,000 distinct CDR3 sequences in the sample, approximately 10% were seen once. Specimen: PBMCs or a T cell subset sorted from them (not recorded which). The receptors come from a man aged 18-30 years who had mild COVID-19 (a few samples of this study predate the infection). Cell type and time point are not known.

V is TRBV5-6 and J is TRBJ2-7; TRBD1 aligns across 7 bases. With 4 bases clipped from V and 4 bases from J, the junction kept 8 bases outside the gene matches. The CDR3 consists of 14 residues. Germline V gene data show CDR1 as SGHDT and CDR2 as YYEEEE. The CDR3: CASSRTGARYEQYV. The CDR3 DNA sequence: TGTGCCAGCAGCCGCACAGGGGCGAGGTACGAGCAGTACGTC.

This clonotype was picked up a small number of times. The CDR3 sequence is CSAPGAPGGKETQYF. The CDR3 DNA sequence: TGCAGTGCCCCTGGGGCTCCGGGGGGTAAAGAGACCCAGTACTTC. The rearrangement links TRBV20-1 to TRBJ2-5, with TRBD2 matching 7 bases. Germline V gene lookup returns CDR1 DFQATT and CDR2 SNEGSKA (reference sequence). V dropped 6 bases and J dropped 3; count of bases not matched to a gene: 13. The CDR3 runs to 15 residues.

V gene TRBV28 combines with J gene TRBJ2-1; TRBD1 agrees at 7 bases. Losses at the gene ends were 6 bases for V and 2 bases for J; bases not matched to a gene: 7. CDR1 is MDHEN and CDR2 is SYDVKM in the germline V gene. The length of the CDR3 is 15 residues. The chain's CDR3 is CASSGQGVAYNEQFF. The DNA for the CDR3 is TGTGCCAGCAGCGGGCAGGGGGTCGCCTACAATGAGCAGTTCTTC.

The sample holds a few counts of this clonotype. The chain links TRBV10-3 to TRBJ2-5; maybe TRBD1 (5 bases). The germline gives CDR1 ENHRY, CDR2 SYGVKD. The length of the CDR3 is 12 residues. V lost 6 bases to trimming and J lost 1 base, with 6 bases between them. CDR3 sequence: CAIRDIQETQYF. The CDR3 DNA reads TGTGCCATCAGGGACATCCAAGAGACCCAGTACTTC.

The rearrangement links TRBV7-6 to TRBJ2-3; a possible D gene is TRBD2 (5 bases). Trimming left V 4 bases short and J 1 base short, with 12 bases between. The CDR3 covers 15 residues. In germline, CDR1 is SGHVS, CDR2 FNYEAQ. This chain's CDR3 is CASSSPSPGTDTQYF. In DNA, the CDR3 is TGTGCCAGCAGCTCCCCTAGCCCCGGCACAGATACGCAGTATTTT.

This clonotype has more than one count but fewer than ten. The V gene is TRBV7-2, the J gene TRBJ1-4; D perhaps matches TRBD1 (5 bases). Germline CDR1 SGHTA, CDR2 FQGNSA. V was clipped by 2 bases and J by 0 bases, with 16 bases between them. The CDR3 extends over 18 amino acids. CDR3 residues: CASSLRAGVGATNEKLFF. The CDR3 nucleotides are TGTGCCAGCAGCTTAAGAGCTGGTGTGGGGGCAACTAATGAAAAACTGTTTTTT.

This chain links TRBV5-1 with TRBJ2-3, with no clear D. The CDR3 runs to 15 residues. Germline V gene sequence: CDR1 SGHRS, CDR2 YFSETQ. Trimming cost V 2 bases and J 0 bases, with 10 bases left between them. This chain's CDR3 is CASSLTSPSTDTQYF. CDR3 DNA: TGCGCCAGCAGCTTAACTTCCCCTAGCACAGATACGCAGTATTTT.

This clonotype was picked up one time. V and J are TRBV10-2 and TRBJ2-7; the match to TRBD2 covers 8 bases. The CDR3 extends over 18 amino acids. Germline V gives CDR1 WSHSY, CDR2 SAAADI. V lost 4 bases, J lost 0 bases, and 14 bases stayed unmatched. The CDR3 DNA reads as TGCGCCAGCAGTGGCATCGGGGGTAGCGGGGATCTCTCCTACGAGCAGTACTTC. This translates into CASSGIGGSGDLSYEQYF.

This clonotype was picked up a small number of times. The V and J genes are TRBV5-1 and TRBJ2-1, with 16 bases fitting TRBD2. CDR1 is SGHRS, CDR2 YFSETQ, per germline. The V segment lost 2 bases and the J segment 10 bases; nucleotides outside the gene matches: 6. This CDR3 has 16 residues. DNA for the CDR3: TGCGCCAGCAGCTTTGGGACTAGCGGGGGGGGACAGGAGCAGTTCTTC. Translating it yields CASSFGTSGGGQEQFF. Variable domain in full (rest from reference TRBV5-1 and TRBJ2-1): KAGVTQTPRYLIKTRGQQVTLSCSPISGHRSVSWYQQTPGQGLQFLFEYFSETQRNKGNFPGRFSGRQFSNSRSEMNVSTLELGDSALYLCASSFGTSGGGQEQFFGPGTRLTVL.

CDR3 in DNA: TGTGCCAGCAGCCAAGATCGGGGGATACAGCCCCAGCATTTT. Amino acid sequence: CASSQDRGIQPQHF. V usage is TRBV4-2 and J usage is TRBJ1-5, with D possibly being TRBD1 (5 bases). CDR1 LGHNA and CDR2 YNFKEQ come from the germline V gene. Trimming took 0 bases from V and 7 from J, leaving 10 bases between them. CDR3 length: 14 residues.

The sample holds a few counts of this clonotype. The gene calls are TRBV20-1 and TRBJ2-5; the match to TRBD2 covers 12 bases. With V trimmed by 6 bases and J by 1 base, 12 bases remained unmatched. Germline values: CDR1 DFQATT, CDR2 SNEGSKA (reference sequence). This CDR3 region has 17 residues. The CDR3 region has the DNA TGCAGTGCCAGGGGATCGGGACTAGCGGGTTTCCAAGAGACCCAGTACTTC. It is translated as CSARGSGLAGFQETQYF.

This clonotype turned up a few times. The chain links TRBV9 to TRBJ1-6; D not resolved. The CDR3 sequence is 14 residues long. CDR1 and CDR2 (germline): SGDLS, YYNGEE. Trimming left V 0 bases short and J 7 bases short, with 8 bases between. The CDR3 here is CASSVVGQNSPLHF. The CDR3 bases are TGTGCCAGCAGCGTAGTAGGGCAGAATTCACCCCTCCACTTT. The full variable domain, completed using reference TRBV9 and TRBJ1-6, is DSGVTQTPKHLITATGQRVTLRCSPRSGDLSVYWYQQSLDQGLQFLIQYYNGEERAKGNILERFSAQQFPDLHSELNLSSLELGDSALYFCASSVVGQNSPLHFGNGTRLTVT.

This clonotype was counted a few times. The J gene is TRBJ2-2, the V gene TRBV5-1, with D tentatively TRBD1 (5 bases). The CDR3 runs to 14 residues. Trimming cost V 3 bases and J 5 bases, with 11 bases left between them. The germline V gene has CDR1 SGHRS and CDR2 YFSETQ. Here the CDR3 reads CASSSIRETGELFF. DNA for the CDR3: TGCGCCAGCAGCTCAATCAGGGAAACCGGGGAGCTGTTTTTT.

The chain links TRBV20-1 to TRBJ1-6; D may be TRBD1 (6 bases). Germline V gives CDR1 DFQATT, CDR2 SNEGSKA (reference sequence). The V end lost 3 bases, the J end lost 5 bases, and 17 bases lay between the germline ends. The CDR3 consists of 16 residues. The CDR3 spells CSASNRDMDHNSPLHF. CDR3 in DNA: TGCAGTGCTAGCAACCGGGACATGGATCATAATTCACCCCTCCACTTT.

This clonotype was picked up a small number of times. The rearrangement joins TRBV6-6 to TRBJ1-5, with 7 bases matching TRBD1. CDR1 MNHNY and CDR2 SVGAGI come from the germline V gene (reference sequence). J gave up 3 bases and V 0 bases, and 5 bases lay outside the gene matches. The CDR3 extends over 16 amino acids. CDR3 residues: CASSYSGQDYNQPQHF. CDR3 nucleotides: TGTGCCAGCAGTTACTCAGGACAGGATTACAATCAGCCCCAGCATTTT.

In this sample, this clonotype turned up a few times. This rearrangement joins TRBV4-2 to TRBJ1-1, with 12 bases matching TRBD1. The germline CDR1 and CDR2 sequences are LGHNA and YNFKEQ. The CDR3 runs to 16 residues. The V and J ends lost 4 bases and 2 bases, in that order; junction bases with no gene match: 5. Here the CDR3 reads CASSPTGTGGNTEAFF. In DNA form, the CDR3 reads TGTGCCAGCAGCCCGACCGGGACAGGGGGCAACACTGAAGCTTTCTTT.

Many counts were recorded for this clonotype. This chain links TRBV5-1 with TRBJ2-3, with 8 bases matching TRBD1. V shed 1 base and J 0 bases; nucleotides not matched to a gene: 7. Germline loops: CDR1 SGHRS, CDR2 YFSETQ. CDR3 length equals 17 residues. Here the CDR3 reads CASSLITGGFSTDTQYF. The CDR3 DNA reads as TGCGCCAGCAGCTTGATAACAGGGGGATTTAGCACAGATACGCAGTATTTT.